These 15 T cell receptor beta chains were all obtained from the same sample, sequenced in a study of blood T cell repertoires in COVID-19. Repertoires were generated with immunoSEQ multiplex PCR, while TCRdb's copy carries only in-frame clones and drops some. Of 350,000 to 450,000 clones listed, 80% to 85% are singletons. The sample consisted of PBMCs or T cells enriched from blood (not recorded which). The receptors were sampled from a woman in her forties or fifties who had recovered from COVID-19.

The rearrangement joins TRBV7-3 to TRBJ1-3, with D tentatively TRBD1 (5 bases). The germline CDR1 and CDR2 sequences are SGHTA and FQGTGA. The CDR3 length is 13 residues. V was trimmed by 5 bases and J by 4 bases, leaving 9 bases between them. CDR3 nucleotide sequence: TGTGCCAGCAGCCAGGGTCCAGGAAACACCATATATTTT. Protein sequence: CASSQGPGNTIYF.

The V and J genes are TRBV7-6 and TRBJ1-3; 9 bases align to TRBD1. The CDR3 covers 15 residues. CDR1 and CDR2 (germline): SGHVS, FNYEAQ. V shed 5 bases and J 0 bases; nucleotides not matched to a gene: 2. CDR3 residues: CASSLGQGSGNTIYF. As DNA, the CDR3 is TGTGCCAGCAGCCTGGGACAGGGCTCTGGAAACACCATATATTTT.

V usage is TRBV12-3 or TRBV12-4 and J usage is TRBJ1-1; D gene unclear. Trimming removed 5 bases from V and 4 bases from J, with 11 bases in between. This CDR3 is 13 amino acids long. This chain's CDR3 is CASSPGRGTEAFF. For the CDR3, the DNA is TGTGCCAGCAGTCCAGGTCGTGGCACTGAAGCTTTCTTT.

The CDR3, as DNA: TGCAGTGCTAGTTTCCAGGGTGGTCAAGAGACCCAGTACTTC. It yields the protein CSASFQGGQETQYF. This chain joins TRBV20-1 and TRBJ2-5, with D maybe TRBD1 (5 bases). The V gene lost 3 bases and the J gene lost 2 bases, with 13 bases spanning the gap. CDR1 is DFQATT and CDR2 is SNEGSKA in the germline V gene (reference sequence). The CDR3 consists of 14 residues.

The chain employs TRBV11-3 and TRBJ1-1; D gene ambiguous. Trimming pared 0 bases from V and 0 bases from J, leaving 5 bases between. Germline V gene data show CDR1 as SGHNT and CDR2 as YENEEA. The CDR3 length is 14 residues. The CDR3 spells CASSLEAMNTEAFF. The CDR3 DNA follows: TGTGCCAGCAGCTTAGAAGCCATGAACACTGAAGCTTTCTTT.

CDR3 loop: CASSQRAANSPLHF. The CDR3, as DNA: TGTGCCAGCAGCCAGCGGGCAGCAAATTCACCCCTCCACTTT. The chain is built from TRBV3-1 (or the pseudogene TRBV3-2) and TRBJ1-6, with unresolved D. CDR1 and CDR2 from the germline V gene are LGHDT and YNNKEL (reference sequence). V shed 3 bases and J shed 7 bases, with 10 bases lying between them. The CDR3 has 14 amino acids.

On this clone itself: Other DNA sequences in the sample encode the same CDR3. This chain joins TRBV27 and TRBJ1-1; D is unclear. Germline V CDR1 and CDR2: MNHEY, SMNVEV (reference sequence). CDR3 size: 12 residues. V was shortened by 8 bases and J by 2 bases, with 9 bases between the two germline ends. CDR3 region: CASRTGNTEAFF. The CDR3 nucleotides read TGTGCCAGCCGAACGGGTAACACTGAAGCTTTCTTT.

V usage is TRBV5-1 and J usage is TRBJ1-2; D is ambiguous. V lost 4 bases to trimming and J lost 5 bases, with 9 bases between them. The CDR3 has 12 amino acids. Germline CDR1 reads SGHRS; CDR2 reads YFSETQ. This chain's CDR3 is CASSPAGYGYTF. The CDR3 DNA reads TGCGCCAGCAGCCCGGCGGGTTATGGCTACACCTTC.

The chain links TRBV27 to TRBJ2-7, with 10 bases that match TRBD2. V gave up 2 bases and J gave up 1 base; unmatched junction bases: 2. The CDR3 length is 15 residues. Germline CDR1 is MNHEY and CDR2 is SMNVEV (reference sequence). CDR3 loop: CASSLRTSGSYEQYF. CDR3 in DNA: TGTGCCAGCAGTTTAAGGACTAGCGGATCCTACGAGCAGTACTTC.

This chain joins TRBV11-2 and TRBJ2-4, with a tentative D call TRBD2 (5 bases). This CDR3 is 15 amino acids long. Deletions cut 3 bases from V and 0 bases from J, with 9 bases between. Germline assignment: CDR1 SGHAT and CDR2 FQNNGV. The CDR3 loop is CASSFYAGAKNIQYF. CDR3 in DNA: TGTGCCAGCAGCTTTTATGCGGGAGCCAAAAACATTCAGTACTTC.

This clone was picked up many times. This chain uses TRBV19 with TRBJ1-1; 7 bases are shared with TRBD1. V shed 3 bases and J 7 bases; nucleotides not matched to a gene: 2. There are 12 residues in the CDR3. Looked up from germline, CDR1 is LNHDA and CDR2 is SQIVND (reference sequence). The CDR3, as DNA: TGTGCCAGTAGTATCGGGACAGTTGAAGCTTTCTTT. Protein: CASSIGTVEAFF.

The V and J genes are TRBV20-1 and TRBJ1-1; no definite D call. Trimming removed 8 bases at V and 1 base at J, with 8 bases between. The CDR3 length is 11 residues. CDR1 is DFQATT and CDR2 is SNEGSKA in the germline V gene (reference sequence). This chain's CDR3 is CSLKRNTEAFF. CDR3 DNA sequence: TGCAGTTTGAAGAGGAACACTGAAGCTTTCTTT.

The chain joins TRBV5-1 to TRBJ1-2; no reliable D call. Trimming took 3 bases from V and 6 from J, leaving 15 bases between them. This CDR3 is 14 amino acids long. Germline V lookup: CDR1 SGHRS, CDR2 YFSETQ. The CDR3 DNA is TGCGCCAGCAGCTCCGGATCGGGGAGCAATGGCTACACCTTC. It specifies CASSSGSGSNGYTF.

The chain links TRBV30 to TRBJ1-2; D uncertain. The germline V gene has CDR1 GTSNPN and CDR2 SVGIG (reference sequence). This CDR3 region has 14 residues. The germline V and J ends were trimmed by 0 bases and 7 bases, with 15 bases remaining between them. CDR3 protein: CAWSVEPFYRGYTF. The DNA of the CDR3 is TGTGCCTGGAGTGTTGAGCCTTTCTATCGTGGCTACACCTTC.

The chain employs TRBV30 and TRBJ2-3; D remains unclear. The CDR3 length is 14 residues. Germline-derived CDR1 and CDR2 are GTSNPN and SVGIG (reference sequence). Trimming pared 3 bases from V and 0 bases from J, leaving 10 bases between. The CDR3 here is CAWRGLSSTDTQYF. The CDR3 DNA sequence: TGTGCCTGGAGGGGCCTATCTAGCACAGATACGCAGTATTTT.